This record looks at one T cell receptor beta chain sequence and its context. Its antigen is as yet unknown. Trimming removed 7 bases from V and 8 bases from J; junction bases left unmatched: 8. The CDR3 has 14 residues. Germline CDR1 LNHDA, CDR2 SQIVND (reference sequence). The sample belongs to a study of OX40 agonist ivuxolimab in advanced cancers. General observations from the study: With doses of 0.1-3.0 mg/kg, partial responders showed among the lowest clonal expansion.

Sequencing used immunoSEQ multiplex PCR; TCRdb keeps in-frame clones, though not all of them. This sample has roughly 67,000 clones, with 80% to 85% found just once. Blood sampling took place at baseline, cycle 4 day 1, and cycle 7 day 1. This sample comprised CD4+ or CD8+ T cells sorted from blood, obtained in a trial of the OX40 agonist ivuxolimab. V usage is TRBV19 and J usage is TRBJ1-2; 12 nucleotides match TRBD1. This receptor was identified in an adult with an advanced solid tumor such as melanoma, head and neck, liver or kidney cancer. This chain's CDR3 is CASNPGQGARGYTF. CDR3 sequence (DNA): TGTGCCAGTAACCCGGGACAGGGGGCGAGAGGCTACACCTTC.